What follows are 25 T cell receptor beta chains derived from one specimen sequenced in a study of blood T cells in healthy people across ages. Sample-barcoded 5' priming and a J-beta primer mix drove a second PCR of 7 to 11 cycles. TCRdb ran MiXCR on the 5' RACE reads and lists one entry per CDR3 protein. The sample includes hundreds of thousands of distinct CDR3 sequences, 25% to 35% seen only once; the top ten take roughly 14%. The sequenced sample was blood. The receptors originated from an elderly woman in good health.

A few counts support this clonotype. The chain couples TRBV10-3 to TRBJ2-7; 7 bases line up with TRBD1. Germline values: CDR1 ENHRY, CDR2 SYGVKD. This CDR3 has 15 amino acids. J gave up 2 bases and V 3 bases, and 7 bases lay outside the gene matches. The DNA of the CDR3 is TGTGCCATCAGTGACAGGACAGGTATTCCCTACGAGCAGTACTTC. Amino acid sequence: CAISDRTGIPYEQYF.

As for this clonotype: Possible read error: a much larger clone is one base away. The chain employs TRBV20-1 and TRBJ2-5; D is unclear. Germline lookup yields CDR1 DFQATT and CDR2 SNEGSKA (reference sequence). The CDR3 length is 12 residues. The ends were cut back, 5 bases at V and 11 bases at J, with 18 bases in the middle. CDR3 coding DNA: TGCAGTGCTGAGGACGGTTACAATGAGCAGTACTTC. It is translated as CSAEDGYNEQYF.

The chain employs TRBV6-4 and TRBJ2-2, with 8 bases that match TRBD2. CDR3 length: 15 amino acids. Germline CDR1 and CDR2: MRHNA and SNTAGT. With 2 bases clipped from V and 4 bases from J, the junction kept 3 bases outside the gene matches. DNA of the CDR3: TGTGCCAGCAGTGACGTCGGGGGGGGCACCGGGGAGCTGTTTTTT. Amino acids: CASSDVGGGTGELFF.

This clonotype has ten or more counts. V is TRBV6-2 or TRBV6-3 and J is TRBJ2-1; either TRBD1 or TRBD2 may fit D (5 bases each). Germline V gene sequence: CDR1 MNHEY, CDR2 SVGEGT. The CDR3 consists of 16 residues. With 6 bases removed from V and 2 bases from J, the gap between germline ends came to 17 bases. In nucleotides, the CDR3 is TGTGCCAGCAGCAAGTGGGGGACCCGCGCCTACAATGAGCAGTTCTTC. As protein: CASSKWGTRAYNEQFF.

This clonotype came up many times. This chain uses TRBV7-9 with TRBJ2-6, with D unclear. Germline CDR1 reads SEHNR; CDR2 reads FQNEAQ (reference sequence). The CDR3 length is 17 residues. V was clipped by 2 bases and J by 0 bases, with 11 bases between them. The CDR3 coding sequence is TGTGCCAGCAGCTTAAATACTCCCCCCTCTGGGGCCAACGTCCTGACTTTC. It translates to CASSLNTPPSGANVLTF. The variable domain in full, with the rest retrieved from reference TRBV7-9 and TRBJ2-6, is DTGVSQNPRHKITKRGQNVTFRCDPISEHNRLYWYRQTLGQGPEFLTYFQNEAQLEKSRLLSDRFSAERPKGSFSTLEIQRTEQGDSAMYLCASSLNTPPSGANVLTFGAGSRLTVL.

As for this clonotype: A much larger clone is a single base away; this may be a read error. Likely a read error: the CDR3 ends without its conserved phenylalanine or tryptophan. CDR3 protein: CASSQDYTGTETQYV. The CDR3 DNA follows: TGTGCCAGCAGCCAAGATTATACGGGGACAGAGACCCAGTACGTC. The chain carries TRBV3-1 and TRBJ2-5; D assignment may be TRBD1 or TRBD2 (5 bases each). V was shortened by 0 bases and J by 4 bases, with 12 bases between the two germline ends. The CDR3 length is 15 residues. Germline V gives CDR1 LGHDT, CDR2 YNNKEL (reference sequence).

The rearrangement uses TRBV12-3 or TRBV12-4 and TRBJ1-5; 11 bases map to TRBD1. V trimming: 6 bases; J trimming: 6 bases; junction bases outside the gene matches: 7. CDR3 length equals 15 residues. The CDR3 sequence: CASSSDRGRIQPQHF. CDR3 DNA sequence: TGTGCCAGCAGCTCGGACAGGGGGCGCATTCAGCCCCAGCATTTT.

In its sample, this clonotype was seen many times. The rearrangement links TRBV7-2 to TRBJ2-7; a possible D gene is TRBD2 (6 bases). Germline CDR1 is SGHTA and CDR2 is FQGNSA. V was pared by 5 bases and J by 1 base, with 9 bases between. The CDR3 totals 13 residues. The CDR3 loop is CASSPAGSYEQYF. CDR3 DNA sequence: TGTGCCAGCAGCCCCGCGGGGTCCTACGAGCAGTACTTC. Full variable domain (remainder filled in from reference TRBV7-2 and TRBJ2-7): GAGVSQSPSNKVTEKGKDVELRCDPISGHTALYWYRQSLGQGLEFLIYFQGNSAPDKSGLPSDRFSAERTGGSVSTLTIQRTQQEDSAVYLCASSPAGSYEQYFGPGTRLTVT.

Note on this clonotype: This may be a read error, as it is one base from a much larger clone. This chain joins TRBV5-1 and TRBJ1-2; 7 bases line up with TRBD1. Germline assignment: CDR1 SGHRS and CDR2 YFSETQ. This CDR3 contains 16 residues. Written as DNA, the CDR3 is TGCGCCGGCAGCCCCGGGACAGCTGATAGACGTTTCGGCTACACCTTC. Translated, it gives CAGSPGTADRRFGYTF.

The sample holds many counts of this clonotype. The chain links TRBV20-1 to TRBJ1-1, with 7 positions matching TRBD1. Germline-derived CDR1 and CDR2 are DFQATT and SNEGSKA (reference sequence). The CDR3 sequence is 13 residues long. With V trimmed by 6 bases and J by 4 bases, 8 bases remained unmatched. CDR3 in amino acids: CSAPGRGPTEAFF. DNA for the CDR3: TGCAGTGCCCCGGGGAGGGGGCCCACTGAAGCTTTCTTT.

The rearrangement joins TRBV7-9 to TRBJ2-3, with unresolved D. Germline CDR1 SEHNR, CDR2 FQNEAQ (reference sequence). V dropped 2 bases and J dropped 4 bases, with 10 bases sitting between them. The CDR3 is 14 amino acids. The CDR3 loop reads CASSLSAVSDTQYF. The CDR3 DNA is TGTGCCAGCAGCTTAAGCGCGGTTTCAGATACGCAGTATTTT.

In this sample, this clonotype turned up a few times. A read error may be the cause here, since a much bigger clone is one base away. The V call is TRBV30, the J call TRBJ2-1; D possibly uses TRBD1 or TRBD2 (6 bases each). Germline CDR1 reads GTSNPN; CDR2 reads SVGIG (reference sequence). Trimming took 7 bases from V and 8 from J, leaving 15 bases between them. This CDR3 comprises 12 residues. CDR3 coding DNA: TGTGCCTCCCGAGGGGGGCGCGATGAGCAGTTCTTC. It encodes CASRGGRDEQFF.

This clonotype turned up a few times. Since a much larger clone is just one base distant, this may be a read error. DNA of the CDR3: TGTGCCATCAGGGAGGGGACGGGAGAGACCCAGTACTTC. Protein product: CAIREGTGETQYF. V is TRBV10-3 and J is TRBJ2-5, with a tentative D call TRBD2 (6 bases). Germline V gene lookup returns CDR1 ENHRY and CDR2 SYGVKD. Between the trimmed V and J ends, which lost 6 bases and 4 bases, there was a span of 12 bases. This CDR3 is built from 13 residues.

This clonotype was recorded a few times. CDR3 region: CASSGAGGDEQFF. In nucleotides, the CDR3 is TGTGCCAGCAGTGGAGCTGGGGGGGATGAGCAGTTCTTC. The rearrangement joins TRBV2 to TRBJ2-1; TRBD2 aligns across 7 bases. The trim removed 4 bases at V and 8 bases at J, leaving 5 bases unmatched. The CDR3 sequence is 13 residues long. Germline-derived CDR1 and CDR2 are SNHLY and FYNNEI.

The sample holds many counts of this clonotype. This chain uses TRBV18 with TRBJ1-2; D is possibly TRBD1 (5 bases). This CDR3 spans 13 amino acids. V lost 3 bases, J lost 3 bases, and 8 bases lay in between. Germline V gives CDR1 KGHSH, CDR2 LQKENI. CDR3 region: CASSPTEDYGYTF. CDR3 bases: TGTGCCAGCTCACCGACAGAAGACTATGGCTACACCTTC.

Remarks on this clonotype: This clone may be a read error of a much larger clone one base away. The chain couples TRBV6-1 to TRBJ2-7, with no clear D. V was shortened by 4 bases and J by 2 bases, with 12 bases between the two germline ends. The CDR3 contains 14 residues. The germline V gene has CDR1 MNHNS and CDR2 SASEGT. Here the CDR3 DNA reads TGTGCCAGCAGTGTGGGGTATTTGGCCTACGAGCAGTACTTC. It encodes CASSVGYLAYEQYF.

This clonotype has ten or more counts. The chain joins TRBV24-1 to TRBJ2-5, with D maybe TRBD2 (6 bases). This CDR3 spans 13 amino acids. Between the trimmed V and J ends, which lost 3 bases and 2 bases, there was a span of 6 bases. Germline-derived CDR1 and CDR2 are KGHDR and SFDVKD. CDR3 in amino acids: CATSDRGQETQYF. The CDR3 region has the DNA TGTGCCACCAGTGATCGGGGGCAAGAGACCCAGTACTTC.

For this clonotype: It may be a read error: a sequence one base away is much more abundant. This chain links TRBV6-5 with TRBJ1-2; 9 bases map to TRBD1. Trimming cost V 9 bases and J 4 bases; bases outside gene matches: 12. The CDR3 totals 15 residues. In germline, CDR1 is MNHEY, CDR2 SVGAGI. DNA of the CDR3: TGTGCCAGACGGACAGGGGCGTTAGCTAGCTATGGCTACACCTTC. Protein: CARRTGALASYGYTF.

This clonotype was counted between two and nine times. This may be a read error: a much more frequent sequence differs by one nucleotide. CDR3 protein: CATSGGRGEQYF. In DNA form, the CDR3 reads TGTGCCACCAGTGGTGGGAGGGGTGAGCAGTACTTC. The chain joins TRBV24-1 to TRBJ2-5; 7 nucleotides line up with TRBD2. The CDR3 loop spans 12 amino acids. J was trimmed by 11 bases and V by 5 bases; bases with no gene match: 7. Looked up from germline, CDR1 is KGHDR and CDR2 is SFDVKD.

This clonotype has at least ten counts. This chain links TRBV20-1 with TRBJ2-1; TRBD2 aligns across 8 bases. V was pared by 6 bases and J by 6 bases, with 10 bases of the junction left unmatched. The CDR3 has 14 amino acids. Germline V lookup: CDR1 DFQATT, CDR2 SNEGSKA (reference sequence). The CDR3 protein is CSAPSSGGRNEQFF. The CDR3 region has the DNA TGCAGTGCCCCATCGAGCGGGGGCCGCAATGAGCAGTTCTTC.

This clonotype was seen more than once but under ten times. The V call is TRBV3-1, the J call TRBJ2-3, with a weak D call TRBD2 (5 bases). Trimming stripped 6 bases from V and 4 bases from J, with 17 bases between. Germline CDR1 and CDR2: LGHDT and YNNKEL (reference sequence). The CDR3 loop spans 15 amino acids. In DNA form, the CDR3 reads TGTGCCAGCAGTCCAAGGGTTCTAGCCTCAGATACGCAGTATTTT. Translation gives CASSPRVLASDTQYF.

The gene calls are TRBV6-1 and TRBJ1-1; possible D gene TRBD1, 6 bases. The CDR3 contains 15 residues. Germline CDR1 reads MNHNS; CDR2 reads SASEGT. V lost 2 bases to trimming and J lost 6 bases, with 16 bases between them. The CDR3 nucleotides read TGTGCCAGCAGTGAATCCAGGGGATACAACTCTGAAGCTTTCTTT. Translating it yields CASSESRGYNSEAFF.

The table lists this clonotype with a few counts. This chain uses TRBV5-5 with TRBJ1-4; D is perhaps TRBD1 (6 bases). V was clipped by 1 base and J by 7 bases, with 11 bases between them. Germline CDR1 SGHKS, CDR2 YYEKEE (reference sequence). The CDR3 totals 14 residues. CDR3 sequence reads: CASSLRTGSEKLFF. The CDR3, as DNA: TGTGCCAGCAGCTTGAGAACAGGGAGTGAAAAACTGTTTTTT.

This chain connects TRBV6-6 to TRBJ1-5, with D perhaps TRBD1 (6 bases). The V gene lost 5 bases and the J gene lost 6 bases, with 17 bases spanning the gap. The CDR3 has 15 amino acids. Germline V gives CDR1 MNHNY, CDR2 SVGAGI (reference sequence). The CDR3: CASSDFKQGPQPQHF. The CDR3 DNA follows: TGTGCCAGCAGTGACTTCAAACAGGGACCTCAGCCCCAGCATTTT.

This clonotype was observed a handful of times. This chain joins TRBV29-1 and TRBJ1-1; 8 positions match TRBD1. The CDR3 consists of 14 residues. CDR1 is SQVTM, CDR2 ANQGSEA, per germline. V was pared by 6 bases and J by 6 bases, with 12 bases of the junction left unmatched. The CDR3 region has the DNA TGCAGCGTCACTAACAGGGGGAAGCTGCCTGAAGCTTTCTTT. This sequence encodes CSVTNRGKLPEAFF.